Presented here are 12 T cell receptor beta chains from one specimen sequenced in a study of blood T cell repertoires in COVID-19. Measured with immunoSEQ multiplex PCR; TCRdb has only the in-frame clones, and not every one. Of 20,000 to 25,000 clones in the sample, approximately 80% were seen once. Sequences were obtained from peripheral blood. These receptor sequences come from a man older than 75 with active or convalescent COVID-19.

The chain joins TRBV2 to TRBJ1-1; no definite D call. CDR1 is SNHLY, CDR2 FYNNEI, per germline. The germline V and J ends were trimmed by 4 bases and 1 base, with 10 bases remaining between them. The CDR3 has 14 residues. CDR3 amino acids: CASSVYRWNTEAFF. In DNA form, the CDR3 reads TGTGCCAGCAGTGTTTACAGATGGAACACTGAAGCTTTCTTT.

This chain uses TRBV20-1 with TRBJ2-4, with D possibly TRBD2 on 5 matching bases. Per germline, CDR1 DFQATT and CDR2 SNEGSKA (reference sequence). The CDR3 runs 11 residues. The germline V and J ends were trimmed by 5 bases and 6 bases, with 8 bases remaining between them. The CDR3 loop reads CSAWTSNIQYF. The DNA for the CDR3 is TGCAGTGCTTGGACTTCAAACATTCAGTACTTC.

This clone was seen only once. The genes are TRBV28 and TRBJ1-4, with D possibly matching TRBD1 (6 bases). With 4 bases removed from V and 7 bases from J, the gap between germline ends came to 19 bases. The CDR3 totals 16 residues. Germline CDR1 is MDHEN and CDR2 is SYDVKM. Written as DNA, the CDR3 is TGTGCCAGCAGTTCCTCAGGACAGTTCCTCAGTGAAAAACTGTTTTTT. This gives the protein CASSSSGQFLSEKLFF.

This rearrangement joins TRBV19 to TRBJ2-2, with TRBD1 matching over 12 bases. With 1 base clipped from V and 0 bases from J, the junction kept 3 bases outside the gene matches. CDR3 length equals 18 residues. Germline CDR1 reads LNHDA; CDR2 reads SQIVND (reference sequence). The CDR3 DNA reads TGTGCCAGTAGTATAGCCGGGACAGGGGGCTCGAACACCGGGGAGCTGTTTTTT. Amino acids: CASSIAGTGGSNTGELFF. The full variable domain, rest sourced from reference TRBV19 and TRBJ2-2, is DGGITQSPKYLFRKEGQNVTLSCEQNLNHDAMYWYRQDPGQGLRLIYYSQIVNDFQKGDIAEGYSVSREKKESFPLTVTSAQKNPTAFYLCASSIAGTGGSNTGELFFGEGSRLTVL.

This rearrangement joins TRBV5-1 to TRBJ2-2; 7 nucleotides align to TRBD1. The V and J ends lost 0 bases and 7 bases, in that order; junction bases with no gene match: 6. The CDR3 sequence is 15 residues long. Germline CDR1 and CDR2: SGHRS and YFSETQ. CDR3 in amino acids: CASSLADRVNGELFF. In DNA, the CDR3 is TGCGCCAGCAGCTTGGCAGACAGGGTAAACGGGGAGCTGTTTTTT.

A few counts support this clone. This chain uses TRBV5-1 with TRBJ1-2; a weak D match, TRBD1 (5 bases). Per germline, CDR1 SGHRS and CDR2 YFSETQ. The CDR3 runs 18 residues. The V end was cut by 4 bases, the J end by 4 bases, with 26 bases between. CDR3 nucleotide sequence: TGCGCCAGCAGCCCTATCGGGGGGTCGTTCCGGGGACGCTATGGCTACACCTTC. Translation gives CASSPIGGSFRGRYGYTF.

The V gene is TRBV2, the J gene TRBJ1-2; D gene unclear. In germline, CDR1 is SNHLY, CDR2 FYNNEI. The CDR3 runs to 14 residues. Between the trimmed V and J ends, which lost 7 bases and 2 bases, there was a span of 14 bases. CDR3 protein: CASTTEGPNYGYTF. CDR3 DNA sequence: TGTGCCAGCACTACCGAGGGTCCCAACTATGGCTACACCTTC. Based on the CDR3 plus reference TRBV2 and TRBJ1-2, the full variable domain is EPEVTQTPSHQVTQMGQEVILRCVPISNHLYFYWYRQILGQKVEFLVSFYNNEISEKSEIFDDQFSVERPDGSNFTLKIRSTKLEDSAMYFCASTTEGPNYGYTFGSGTRLTVV.

The rearrangement uses TRBV10-1 and TRBJ2-3; TRBD2 agrees at 9 bases. CDR1 and CDR2 (germline): WNHNN, SYGVQD (reference sequence). V lost 4 bases, J lost 2 bases, and 4 bases stayed unmatched. The CDR3 length is 15 residues. The CDR3 DNA follows: TGCGCCAGCAGTGGGACTAGCGCGACCACAGATACGCAGTATTTT. Residues: CASSGTSATTDTQYF.

This chain uses TRBV6-5 with TRBJ2-1; 8 bases map to TRBD2. CDR1 and CDR2 (germline): MNHEY, SVGAGI. CDR3 length: 16 amino acids. The ends lost 0 bases at V and 2 bases at J; junction bases unmatched: 3. The CDR3 DNA is TGTGCCAGCAGTTACTCGTTTAGCGGGGCCTACAATGAGCAGTTCTTC. Residues: CASSYSFSGAYNEQFF.

This clone was recorded once. The CDR3: CASSSDRGQGYTF. CDR3 in DNA: TGTGCCAGCAGTTCCGACAGGGGGCAGGGCTACACCTTC. The chain uses TRBV6-5 and TRBJ1-2; 10 bases line up with TRBD1. Germline V gives CDR1 MNHEY, CDR2 SVGAGI. Trimming removed 4 bases from V and 8 bases from J; junction bases left unmatched: 4. The CDR3 consists of 13 residues.

The chain has TRBV7-9 and TRBJ1-6, with 9 bases aligning to TRBD1. CDR1 is SEHNR and CDR2 is FQNEAQ in the germline V gene (reference sequence). Trimming at V came to 5 bases and at J to 9 bases, leaving 11 bases not matched to a gene. This CDR3 is built from 16 residues. Written as DNA, the CDR3 is TGTGCCAGCAGCCTAGGACAGGGGTCGTCGGGTTCACCCCTCCACTTT. This encodes CASSLGQGSSGSPLHF.

The V gene is TRBV19, the J gene TRBJ1-5; D unclear. Per germline, CDR1 LNHDA and CDR2 SQIVND (reference sequence). Trimming left V 0 bases short and J 8 bases short, with 14 bases between. The CDR3 runs 15 residues. CDR3 nucleotides: TGTGCCAGTAGTATAGATATCGGGGAAGGGAAGCCCCAGCATTTT. Amino acids: CASSIDIGEGKPQHF.